One and the same sample provided the 14 T cell receptor beta chains below, sequenced in a study of cytomegalovirus exposure and HLA in healthy donors. With 60 Vbeta and 13 Jbeta primers, the PCR was carried out. Method: immunoSEQ multiplex PCR; TCRdb's copy keeps in-frame clones and lacks some. The repertoire holds fewer than 110,000 clones, with more than 70% as singletons. Sequences were obtained from PBMCs. These receptors originate from a man aged 18 to 35 in good health and CMV-seronegative.

V is TRBV7-2 and J is TRBJ1-3, with unresolved D. V lost 5 bases and J 0 bases, leaving 8 bases between the germline ends. This CDR3 comprises 14 residues. Germline V gene lookup returns CDR1 SGHTA and CDR2 FQGNSA. The chain's CDR3 is CASSPTVSGNTIYF. CDR3 nucleotide sequence: TGTGCCAGCAGCCCCACAGTCTCTGGAAACACCATATATTTT.

The V call is TRBV5-6, the J call TRBJ2-1; TRBD2 is a possible D gene (6 bases). The CDR3 sequence is 16 residues long. Trimming took off 4 bases at V and 6 bases at J, with 20 bases between the two ends. Germline CDR1 reads SGHDT; CDR2 reads YYEEEE. The CDR3 DNA reads TGTGCCAGCAGCGCCCGGCTAGCGAGCCAACGCAATGAGCAGTTCTTC. Translation: CASSARLASQRNEQFF.

The chain links TRBV19 to TRBJ1-5, with 8 bases matching TRBD1. The CDR3 length is 17 residues. Trimming at V came to 7 bases and at J to 0 bases, leaving 11 bases not matched to a gene. Germline-derived CDR1 and CDR2 are LNHDA and SQIVND (reference sequence). CDR3 loop: CASINTRQGYSNQPQHF. CDR3 bases: TGTGCCAGTATTAACACCCGACAGGGGTATAGCAATCAGCCCCAGCATTTT.

The chain employs TRBV7-9 and TRBJ2-3, with 7 bases fitting TRBD2. Unmatched junction bases numbered 1, after V lost 4 bases and J lost 0 bases. The V gene's germline CDR1 is SEHNR and CDR2 FQNEAQ (reference sequence). The CDR3 sequence is 14 residues long. CDR3 amino acids: CASSSSGSTDTQYF. The CDR3 region has the DNA TGTGCCAGCAGCTCTAGCGGTAGCACAGATACGCAGTATTTT.

This clone was observed a handful of times. The chain is built from TRBV7-9 and TRBJ1-1; D remains ambiguous. The V gene's germline CDR1 is SEHNR and CDR2 FQNEAQ (reference sequence). V was shortened by 6 bases and J by 3 bases, with 14 bases between the two germline ends. CDR3 length: 14 amino acids. Here the CDR3 DNA reads TGTGCCAGCAGATCCATCGAAGCCGACACTGAAGCTTTCTTT. Translated: CASRSIEADTEAFF.

The chain links TRBV5-4 to TRBJ1-2; no definite D call. This CDR3 has 13 residues. In germline, CDR1 is SGHNT, CDR2 YYREEE (reference sequence). The V gene lost 0 bases and the J gene lost 8 bases, with 11 bases spanning the gap. The CDR3 sequence is CASSLDPAGGYTF. CDR3 in DNA: TGTGCCAGCAGCTTGGATCCGGCGGGGGGCTACACCTTC.

Details on this clone: The sample holds other DNA sequences that translate to the same CDR3. V is TRBV9 and J is TRBJ1-1; 10 bases align to TRBD1. This CDR3 is 17 amino acids long. Germline V gene sequence: CDR1 SGDLS, CDR2 YYNGEE. Germline trimming cut 2 bases from V and 5 bases from J; bases unmatched to any gene: 12. CDR3 in amino acids: CASSVLPGGQGGTEAFF. The CDR3 nucleotides read TGTGCCAGCAGCGTTCTCCCGGGCGGACAGGGGGGAACTGAAGCTTTCTTT. The variable domain in full, with the rest retrieved from reference TRBV9 and TRBJ1-1, is DSGVTQTPKHLITATGQRVTLRCSPRSGDLSVYWYQQSLDQGLQFLIQYYNGEERAKGNILERFSAQQFPDLHSELNLSSLELGDSALYFCASSVLPGGQGGTEAFFGQGTRLTVV.

Comment on this clone: The junction does not match germline at one end; this may be a read error. The CDR3 reads CASRAGGGYPF. As DNA, the CDR3 is TGTGCCAGCAGGGCAGGGGGCGGCTACCCCTTC. The V gene is TRBV28, the J gene TRBJ1-2; TRBD1 aligns across 8 bases. Germline V gene sequence: CDR1 MDHEN, CDR2 SYDVKM. The CDR3 is made up of 11 amino acids.

The chain is built from TRBV27 and TRBJ1-1, with a weak D call TRBD1 (6 bases). The CDR3 is 17 amino acids. Trimming took 3 bases from V and 1 from J, leaving 18 bases between them. Germline-derived CDR1 and CDR2 are MNHEY and SMNVEV (reference sequence). The CDR3 coding sequence is TGTGCCAGCAGTTTTTGGGGAGTGGGGGGGCCGAACACTGAAGCTTTCTTT. Its translation is CASSFWGVGGPNTEAFF.

The J gene is TRBJ2-2, the V gene TRBV27; the match to TRBD1 covers 9 bases. Germline-derived CDR1 and CDR2 are MNHEY and SMNVEV (reference sequence). The V and J ends lost 5 bases and 5 bases, in that order; junction bases with no gene match: 3. The CDR3 length is 14 residues. CDR3 amino acids: CASSTGGGTGELFF. CDR3 coding DNA: TGTGCCAGCAGTACAGGGGGCGGAACCGGGGAGCTGTTTTTT.

This clone was seen a few times. The rearrangement joins TRBV7-3 to TRBJ2-1; 7 bases are shared with TRBD2. The CDR3 is 13 amino acids. CDR1 and CDR2 (germline): SGHTA, FQGTGA. The J segment lost 9 bases and the V segment lost 0 bases, leaving 2 bases of the junction unmatched. The CDR3 bases are TGTGCCAGCAGCTTAACGACTAGCAGTGAGCAGTTCTTC. As protein: CASSLTTSSEQFF.

The chain employs TRBV2 and TRBJ2-2; D is undetermined. Germline V lookup: CDR1 SNHLY, CDR2 FYNNEI. V was trimmed by 2 bases and J by 7 bases, leaving 5 bases between them. CDR3 length equals 12 residues. The CDR3 loop is CASSEIFGELFF. CDR3 bases: TGTGCCAGCAGTGAAATATTCGGGGAGCTGTTTTTT. The full variable domain, in which reference TRBV2 and TRBJ2-2 provide the parts outside the CDR3, is EPEVTQTPSHQVTQMGQEVILRCVPISNHLYFYWYRQILGQKVEFLVSFYNNEISEKSEIFDDQFSVERPDGSNFTLKIRSTKLEDSAMYFCASSEIFGELFFGEGSRLTVL.

On this clone itself: An end of the junction differs from the germline gene, which may be a read error. The chain recombines TRBV7-9 with TRBJ1-1, with 8 bases lining up with TRBD1. The length of the CDR3 is 14 residues. Germline-derived CDR1 and CDR2 are SEHNR and FQNEAQ (reference sequence). CDR3 nucleotide sequence: TGTTCCAGCAGCCCTACGGACAGGGACACTGAAGCTTTCTTT. This gives the protein CSSSPTDRDTEAFF.

This clone was seen once. The rearrangement joins TRBV5-1 to TRBJ1-1; D call uncertain. V lost 2 bases, J lost 4 bases, and 12 bases lay in between. This CDR3 comprises 14 residues. From germline, CDR1 is SGHRS and CDR2 YFSETQ. The CDR3 DNA reads as TGCGCCAGCAGCTTCAAAGGCACGGGCACTGAAGCTTTCTTT. Its protein is CASSFKGTGTEAFF.